This T cell receptor beta chain was identified during a study of cytomegalovirus exposure and HLA in healthy donors. About the study: In a previous analysis, around 120 million unique TCR beta sequences were found from some 180 million T cells.

Trimming removed 2 bases from V and 2 bases from J, with 4 bases in between. Germline CDR1 ENHRY, CDR2 SYGVKD. CDR3 length: 13 amino acids. As for this clone: No antigen is known for it.

The PCR used 60 Vbeta and 13 Jbeta primers. Some clones are missing from TCRdb's copy, which holds only in-frame ones; the method was immunoSEQ multiplex PCR. The table has over 150,000 clones, about 78% seen once. Study-wide points: Presence/absence analyses assumed roughly uniform sequencing depth across donors. Analysis was carried out at a later point, and it linked a missense DCLRE1C variant to TCR beta V- and J-gene trimming.

The specimen was PBMCs. The genes are TRBV10-3 and TRBJ2-1; D not certain. The clonotype was recovered from a woman aged 30 to 39 in good health and CMV-seronegative. CDR3 in DNA: TGTGCCATCAGTGAGGGAGCCTACAATGAGCAGTTCTTC. Translation gives CAISEGAYNEQFF.